This note documents a single T cell receptor beta chain sequence. This specimen belongs to a study of siplizumab effects on memory and regulatory T cells. The CDR3 totals 15 residues. CDR1 is SGHAT, CDR2 FQNNGV, per germline. J was trimmed by 5 bases and V by 7 bases; bases with no gene match: 13. Sequencing used immunoSEQ multiplex PCR; TCRdb keeps in-frame clones, though not all of them. The table includes about 110,000 clones, more than 90% detected once. The receptor's source is a human donor in good health. The sequencing sample was made of CD4+ T cells sorted from blood. V usage is TRBV11-2 and J usage is TRBJ2-5; 7 nucleotides agree with TRBD2. In DNA, the CDR3 is TGTGCCAGCACCCAGAGGGGCGGGAGTGGGGAGACCCAGTACTTC. This encodes CASTQRGGSGETQYF.